Listed below are T cell receptor beta chains from one sample, sequenced in a study of shared clonotypes between healthy human individuals. Assay used: immunoSEQ multiplex PCR; TCRdb lists only in-frame clones, some missing. The table lists 2.3 million or so clones, approximately 93% of them singletons. Input material: naive CD4+ T cells from PBMCs. The receptors stem from a man between 18 and 35 years old in good health. Some clones in this sample may be carry-over from other donors' samples. The CDR3 runs from the conserved cysteine through the conserved F or W. The D gene is left open where the match is weak. Clone size appears in some rows only: once, few, many, or a class for an expanded clone.

J: TRBJ2-3
size: .
D: .
V: TRBV5-1
DNA: TGCGCCAGCAGCGCGGGGGCCACAGATACGCAGTATTTT
CDR3: CASSAGATDTQYF

J: TRBJ1-1
size: .
D: .
V: TRBV20-1
DNA: TGCGGAGAGGGAGGGGACACTGAAGCTTTCTTT
CDR3: CGEGGDTEAFF

J: TRBJ1-1
size: once
D: TRBD1
V: TRBV9
DNA: TGTGCCAGCAGCGGCCACAGGGGACCCACCACCGAAGCTTTCTTT
CDR3: CASSGHRGPTTEAFF

J: TRBJ2-2
size: .
D: TRBD1
V: TRBV19
DNA: TGTGCCAGTAGAAGACCCGGGACAGGGTCTTCCGGGGAGCTGTTTTTT
CDR3: CASRRPGTGSSGELFF

J: TRBJ2-5
size: .
D: TRBD2
V: TRBV5-1
DNA: TGCGCCAGCAGCTCAACTCCGGGACTAGCCGCGGAGACCCAGTACTTC
CDR3: CASSSTPGLAAETQYF

J: TRBJ2-1
size: .
D: .
V: TRBV28
DNA: TGTGCCAGCAGTGTGGGGACCTCCTACAATGAGCAGTTCTTC
CDR3: CASSVGTSYNEQFF

J: TRBJ2-2
size: .
D: TRBD2
V: TRBV5-4
DNA: TGTGCCAGCAGCTCCGGGACTAGTCCGAGCACCGGGGAGCTGTTTTTT
CDR3: CASSSGTSPSTGELFF

J: TRBJ2-7
size: .
D: TRBD2
V: TRBV28
DNA: TGTGCCAGCACCCCTAGCGGGAGCAAGCACGAGCAGTACTTC
CDR3: CASTPSGSKHEQYF

J: TRBJ2-5
size: .
D: TRBD2
V: TRBV7-6
DNA: TGTGCCAGCAGCTTACTAGCGGGAGTTCCGGAGACCCAGTACTTC
CDR3: CASSLLAGVPETQYF

J: TRBJ1-2
size: .
D: TRBD1
V: TRBV19
DNA: TGTGCCAGTAGGACAGGGCGTGACTATGGCTACACCTTC
CDR3: CASRTGRDYGYTF